The 18 T cell receptor beta chains given below trace back to one sample, sequenced in a study of vaccination and CD4 T cells after COVID-19. Indicated treatment: approximately 9-day PBMC culture with coronavirus spike peptide pools or control peptides (ViraFEST assay). These receptors' targets are unknown. Sequencing of the DNA from cultured CD4+ T cells was carried out with the Oncomine TCR Beta short-read assay. MiXCR was run by TCRdb on the PCR reads, yielding one entry per CDR3 protein. The data hold under 25,000 distinct CDR3 sequences, with roughly two fifths observed a single time. The sample was CD4+ T cells from blood, cultured in vitro, taken after SARS-CoV-2 vaccination. The receptors shown here come from a human donor who had recovered from COVID-19.

The chain is built from TRBV7-9 and TRBJ1-1; TRBD1 matches 9 bases. V gave up 4 bases and J gave up 2 bases; unmatched junction bases: 5. CDR3 length: 15 residues. From germline, CDR1 is SEHNR and CDR2 FQNEAQ (reference sequence). The DNA of the CDR3 is TGTGCCAGCAGCTGGGCGGGACAGGGCAACACTGAAGCTTTCTTT. This encodes CASSWAGQGNTEAFF.

The CDR3 spells CASKRDSYEQYF. The CDR3 region has the DNA TGTGCCAGCAAAAGGGACAGCTACGAGCAGTACTTC. The chain links TRBV6-2 or TRBV6-3 to TRBJ2-7; 7 bases agree with TRBD1. The V and J ends lost 7 bases and 3 bases, in that order; junction bases with no gene match: 3. This CDR3 comprises 12 residues. From germline, CDR1 is MNHEY and CDR2 SVGEGT.

This rearrangement joins TRBV7-8 to TRBJ2-2; 12 positions match TRBD1. V was pared by 0 bases and J by 6 bases, with 5 bases of the junction left unmatched. From germline, CDR1 is SGHVS and CDR2 FQNEAQ. The CDR3 consists of 17 residues. CDR3 DNA sequence: TGTGCCAGCAGCTTAGCGGGGACAGGGGGCGCCCCCGGGGAGCTGTTTTTT. Its translation: CASSLAGTGGAPGELFF.

The V call is TRBV11-2, the J call TRBJ2-2, with 10 bases fitting TRBD2. Germline CDR1 and CDR2: SGHAT and FQNNGV. The ends lost 0 bases at V and 5 bases at J; junction bases unmatched: 0. CDR3 length: 15 residues. The chain's CDR3 is CASSLEGLATGELFF. CDR3 nucleotides: TGTGCCAGCAGCTTAGAGGGACTAGCGACCGGGGAGCTGTTTTTT.

The genes are TRBV7-9 and TRBJ2-1; 7 bases line up with TRBD2. CDR1 is SEHNR, CDR2 FQNEAQ, per germline (reference sequence). CDR3 length equals 14 residues. The junction had 3 bases not matched to a gene; V was cut back by 5 bases and J by 2 bases. The CDR3 coding sequence is TGTGCCAGCAGCCCGGGGGGAACCTACAATGAGCAGTTCTTC. This gives the protein CASSPGGTYNEQFF.

The gene calls are TRBV20-1 and TRBJ1-5; the D is unclear. Germline loops: CDR1 DFQATT, CDR2 SNEGSKA (reference sequence). The CDR3 covers 12 residues. Trimming took off 7 bases at V and 1 base at J, with 8 bases between the two ends. CDR3 DNA sequence: TGCAGTGTCATGGGGAGCAATCAGCCCCAGCATTTT. It translates to CSVMGSNQPQHF.

This chain links TRBV12-3 or TRBV12-4 with TRBJ2-5, with D possibly being TRBD1 (5 bases). The CDR3 spans 14 residues. V dropped 3 bases and J dropped 4 bases, with 12 bases sitting between them. DNA of the CDR3: TGTGCCAGCAGTTTTGGCAGGGCCCGAGAGACCCAGTACTTC. It translates to CASSFGRARETQYF.

The rearrangement joins TRBV6-2 or TRBV6-3 to TRBJ2-1, with 7 bases that match TRBD2. The DNA end favors TRBJ2-7, so the J call may be wrong. The CDR3 has 15 residues. Per the germline V gene, CDR1 is MNHEY and CDR2 is SVGEGT. CDR3 residues: CASSYYTSATYEQYF. The CDR3, as DNA: TGTGCCAGCAGTTACTATACTAGCGCCACCTACGAGCAGTACTTC.

This clonotype came up once. DNA of the CDR3: TGTGCCTGGACAGGGGGACAGACCTCTGGGGCCAACGTCCTGACTTTC. Protein product: CAWTGGQTSGANVLTF. The V and J genes are TRBV30 and TRBJ2-6, with 7 bases aligning to TRBD1. J lost 0 bases, V lost 4 bases, and 6 bases had no gene match. CDR1 is GTSNPN and CDR2 is SVGIG in the germline V gene (reference sequence). The CDR3 is 16 residues long.

The rearrangement joins TRBV3-1 to TRBJ1-1; weak D call: TRBD1 (6 bases). The CDR3 spans 13 residues. Germline CDR1 LGHDT, CDR2 YNNKEL (reference sequence). V shed 7 bases and J shed 0 bases, with 9 bases lying between them. CDR3 bases: TGTGCCAGCACGAGGGGGATGAACACTGAAGCTTTCTTT. Its translation is CASTRGMNTEAFF.

The gene calls are TRBV6-5 and TRBJ2-3; 14 bases fit TRBD2. This CDR3 has 16 amino acids. V was clipped by 2 bases and J by 6 bases; unmatched bases: 4. CDR1 is MNHEY, CDR2 SVGAGI, per germline. The CDR3 DNA reads as TGTGCCAGCAGTTACGGGACTAGCGGGGGCAGGGATACGCAGTATTTT. Translating gives CASSYGTSGGRDTQYF.

The chain links TRBV10-1 to TRBJ2-2; D is undetermined. Between the trimmed V and J ends, which lost 4 bases and 6 bases, there was a span of 9 bases. CDR1 is WNHNN and CDR2 is SYGVQD in the germline V gene (reference sequence). This CDR3 region has 13 residues. The DNA for the CDR3 is TGCGCCAGCAGTGGTTCGACCCCCGGGGAGCTGTTTTTT. Translation gives CASSGSTPGELFF.

Notes on this clonotype: A read error may produce the germline difference seen at one junction end. The chain employs TRBV4-1 and TRBJ2-7, with a weak D call TRBD2 (6 bases). The germline V gene encodes CDR1 MGHRA and CDR2 YSYEKL. This CDR3 has 14 amino acids. The CDR3 region is CASSLADGNYEQYF. As DNA, the CDR3 is TGTGCCAGCAGCTTAGCGGACGGGAACTACGAGCAGTACTTC.

This clonotype turned up a few times. The V gene is TRBV7-9, the J gene TRBJ2-3, with D perhaps TRBD2 (6 bases). The germline V gene has CDR1 SEHNR and CDR2 FQNEAQ (reference sequence). The CDR3 is made up of 14 amino acids. Trimming stripped 5 bases from V and 2 bases from J, with 11 bases between. Here the CDR3 DNA reads TGTGCCAGCAGCCTCGGGACTCCCACAGATACGCAGTATTTT. As protein: CASSLGTPTDTQYF.

This clonotype was seen more than once but under ten times. The rearrangement joins TRBV19 to TRBJ2-3; D may match TRBD1 or TRBD2 (6 bases each). The ends were cut back, 9 bases at V and 5 bases at J, with 15 bases in the middle. The CDR3 has 13 amino acids. Per the germline V gene, CDR1 is LNHDA and CDR2 is SQIVND (reference sequence). The CDR3 loop reads CASRGQGGDTQYF. CDR3 coding DNA: TGTGCCAGCCGGGGGCAGGGTGGAGATACGCAGTATTTT. The complete variable domain, with remaining parts taken from reference TRBV19 and TRBJ2-3, reads DGGITQSPKYLFRKEGQNVTLSCEQNLNHDAMYWYRQDPGQGLRLIYYSQIVNDFQKGDIAEGYSVSREKKESFPLTVTSAQKNPTAFYLCASRGQGGDTQYFGPGTRLTVL.

This clonotype has a single count. This chain connects TRBV5-1 to TRBJ2-7; 7 nucleotides align to TRBD1. CDR3 size: 14 residues. Germline CDR1 is SGHRS and CDR2 is YFSETQ. Trimming cost V 6 bases and J 5 bases; bases outside gene matches: 11. CDR3 nucleotide sequence: TGCGCCAGCACCCAATACGGTACAGGGGACGAGCAGTACTTC. This translates into CASTQYGTGDEQYF. The whole variable domain, filled in from reference TRBV5-1 and TRBJ2-7, reads KAGVTQTPRYLIKTRGQQVTLSCSPISGHRSVSWYQQTPGQGLQFLFEYFSETQRNKGNFPGRFSGRQFSNSRSEMNVSTLELGDSALYLCASTQYGTGDEQYFGPGTRLTVT.

The genes are TRBV11-2 and TRBJ1-6; possibly TRBD1 for D (6 bases). This CDR3 comprises 15 residues. The V end lost 5 bases, the J end lost 7 bases, and 15 bases lay between the germline ends. Germline assignment: CDR1 SGHAT and CDR2 FQNNGV. The CDR3 sequence: CASSLGLGGNSPLHF. DNA of the CDR3: TGTGCCAGCAGCCTGGGACTCGGGGGCAATTCACCCCTCCACTTT.

This clonotype appeared once. The chain employs TRBV4-1 and TRBJ2-2; D gene uncertain. The CDR3 spans 15 residues. The germline V gene encodes CDR1 MGHRA and CDR2 YSYEKL. Trimming pared 4 bases from V and 2 bases from J, leaving 11 bases between. DNA for the CDR3: TGCGCCAGCAGCCTAAGCAGCCTTAACACCGGGGAGCTGTTTTTT. Residues: CASSLSSLNTGELFF.